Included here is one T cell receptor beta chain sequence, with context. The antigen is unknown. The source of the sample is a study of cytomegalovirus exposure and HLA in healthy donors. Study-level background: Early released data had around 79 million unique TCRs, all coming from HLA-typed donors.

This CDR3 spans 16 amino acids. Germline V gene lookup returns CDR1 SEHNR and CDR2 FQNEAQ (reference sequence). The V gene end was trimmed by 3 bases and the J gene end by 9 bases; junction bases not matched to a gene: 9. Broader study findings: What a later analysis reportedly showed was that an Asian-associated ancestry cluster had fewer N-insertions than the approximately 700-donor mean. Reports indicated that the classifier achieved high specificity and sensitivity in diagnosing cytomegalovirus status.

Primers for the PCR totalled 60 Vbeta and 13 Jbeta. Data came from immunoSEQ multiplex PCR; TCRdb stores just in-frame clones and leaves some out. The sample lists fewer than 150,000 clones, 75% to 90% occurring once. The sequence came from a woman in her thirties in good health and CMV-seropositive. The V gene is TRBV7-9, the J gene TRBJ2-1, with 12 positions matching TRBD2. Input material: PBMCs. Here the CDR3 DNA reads TGTGCCAGCAGCTTGTCCACGACTAGCGGGAGTATTGAGCAGTTCTTC. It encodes CASSLSTTSGSIEQFF.